One sample yielded the 8 T cell receptor beta chains listed below, sequenced in a study of shared clonotypes between healthy human individuals. Sequenced by immunoSEQ multiplex PCR; TCRdb stores in-frame clones only, minus some. The sample carries over 700,000 clones, over 55% recorded once. Sequencing used memory CD4+ T cells sorted from blood. The subset is: CD45RA-negative fraction. The receptors stem from a woman aged 25-40 years in good health.

This clone appeared a few times. The chain recombines TRBV19 with TRBJ1-2; D is ambiguous. Trimming stripped 5 bases from V and 7 bases from J, with 14 bases between. This CDR3 is built from 13 residues. CDR1 and CDR2 (germline): LNHDA, SQIVND (reference sequence). CDR3 protein: CASSPGDKGGYTF. The CDR3, as DNA: TGTGCCAGTAGTCCGGGAGACAAAGGTGGCTACACCTTC.

V and J are TRBV6-6 and TRBJ2-3, with no clear D. Trimming removed 4 bases from V and 0 bases from J, with 14 bases in between. Germline values: CDR1 MNHNY, CDR2 SVGAGI (reference sequence). CDR3 length: 16 residues. The CDR3 nucleotides read TGTGCCAGCAGTTTCTCGAGTGGAGCTAGCACAGATACGCAGTATTTT. Translation: CASSFSSGASTDTQYF.

This clone was counted once. CDR3 bases: TGTGCCAGCAGCTTTCAGGGGGGCTGGGCTTTCTTT. Its translation is CASSFQGGWAFF. This chain links TRBV7-9 with TRBJ1-1, with 7 positions matching TRBD1. Germline CDR1 reads SEHNR; CDR2 reads FQNEAQ (reference sequence). The CDR3 runs to 12 residues. V was pared by 3 bases and J by 11 bases, with 6 bases of the junction left unmatched.

For this clone: This sample also contains other DNA sequences that code for the same CDR3. The CDR3 nucleotides are TGCAGTGCTAGAGACTATGAAAAACTGTTTTTT. As protein: CSARDYEKLFF. The chain couples TRBV20-1 to TRBJ1-4; unclear D gene. Germline CDR1 DFQATT, CDR2 SNEGSKA (reference sequence). The ends were cut back, 0 bases at V and 6 bases at J, with 2 bases in the middle. The CDR3 is 11 amino acids.

In regard to this clone: Additional DNA sequences in this sample encode the identical CDR3. The chain couples TRBV28 to TRBJ2-1; weak D call: TRBD2 (7 bases). This CDR3 has 14 residues. CDR1 MDHEN and CDR2 SYDVKM come from the germline V gene. The V end lost 2 bases, the J end lost 4 bases, and 9 bases lay between the germline ends. The CDR3 sequence: CASSLRGGYNEQFF. CDR3 nucleotides: TGTGCCAGCAGTTTAAGGGGGGGATACAATGAGCAGTTCTTC.

This clone was observed once. The chain links TRBV5-1 to TRBJ2-3, with 9 bases matching TRBD2. Germline V lookup: CDR1 SGHRS, CDR2 YFSETQ. The CDR3 consists of 16 residues. V gave up 4 bases and J gave up 3 bases; unmatched junction bases: 9. The CDR3 loop reads CASSTIAGVGTDTQYF. CDR3 sequence (DNA): TGCGCCAGCAGCACAATAGCGGGAGTGGGGACAGATACGCAGTATTTT. Using reference TRBV5-1 and TRBJ2-3 for the parts outside the CDR3, the full variable domain is KAGVTQTPRYLIKTRGQQVTLSCSPISGHRSVSWYQQTPGQGLQFLFEYFSETQRNKGNFPGRFSGRQFSNSRSEMNVSTLELGDSALYLCASSTIAGVGTDTQYFGPGTRLTVL.

The chain employs TRBV19 and TRBJ2-7; maybe TRBD1 (6 bases). The CDR3 runs to 15 residues. Germline CDR1 LNHDA, CDR2 SQIVND (reference sequence). The germline V and J ends were trimmed by 1 base and 3 bases, with 13 bases remaining between them. CDR3 coding DNA: TGTGCCAGTAGTATAGGAGGGACACAAGTCTACGAGCAGTACTTC. Translation: CASSIGGTQVYEQYF.

The rearrangement joins TRBV18 to TRBJ1-4; 8 bases are shared with TRBD1. Germline lookup yields CDR1 KGHSH and CDR2 LQKENI. This CDR3 comprises 15 residues. Losses at the gene ends were 3 bases for V and 8 bases for J; bases not matched to a gene: 8. The CDR3, as DNA: TGTGCCAGCTCACCTTCAGGGGGCTTCGGCGAAAAACTGTTTTTT. It is translated as CASSPSGGFGEKLFF.